This T cell receptor beta chain appears in the sequencing data of a study of cytomegalovirus exposure and HLA in healthy donors. The donors (healthy individuals) were bone marrow donors. Comment on this clone: The antigen is unknown.

Whole-study results and caveats: In an earlier analysis, most TCR beta V segments were productive about 87% or about 30% of the time.

Trimming cost V 0 bases and J 4 bases; bases outside gene matches: 3. This CDR3 has 16 residues. Per the germline V gene, CDR1 is SGHRS and CDR2 is YFSETQ. 60 Vbeta and 13 Jbeta primers were used in PCR. The table came from immunoSEQ multiplex PCR; TCRdb's copy has only in-frame clones and leaves some out. The repertoire includes fewer than 200,000 clones, 81% of them detected once, and roughly 3.6% sits in the top ten. This chain connects TRBV5-1 to TRBJ2-1; 11 nucleotides align to TRBD2. This clonotype was obtained from a man in his forties in good health and CMV-seropositive. Sequencing used PBMCs. The CDR3 reads CASSLGLAGTYNEQFF. DNA for the CDR3: TGCGCCAGCAGCTTGGGACTAGCGGGGACTTACAATGAGCAGTTCTTC.